The T cell receptor beta chain described here comes from a study of human T cells and chemical hapten exposure. Overall study: Patch tests applied 0.01% DPC to the upper back, read at 6 days. Affected patients, primarily female, had alopecia areata, totalis or universalis.

Noted time point: pre-sensitization, week 0. Treatment here: therapeutic diphenylcyclopropenone sensitization with weekly scalp DPC. Individual cDNA molecules in this library carried unique molecular identifiers. Original data processing: Samples held a median of 95,638 TCRs, range 23,224–690,600. TCRdb reprocessed the RACE reads via MiXCR and lists one record per CDR3 protein. The V and J calls reflect TCRdb's pipeline rather than the authors' work. The sample yields around 100,000 distinct CDR3 sequences, 10% to 12% seen once. This clonotype originated in an older woman with alopecia areata. Some clones in this sample may be carry-over from other donors' samples. Material: whole blood, obtained in connection with sensitization to the hapten diphenylcyclopropenone (DPC).

CDR3: CAISAGGYGYTF. CDR3 nucleotide sequence: TGTGCCATCAGTGCAGGGGGCTATGGCTACACCTTC. This chain joins TRBV10-3 and TRBJ1-2, with 7 positions matching TRBD1. Germline loops: CDR1 ENHRY, CDR2 SYGVKD. The CDR3 has 12 amino acids. Unmatched junction bases numbered 0, after V lost 4 bases and J lost 4 bases.